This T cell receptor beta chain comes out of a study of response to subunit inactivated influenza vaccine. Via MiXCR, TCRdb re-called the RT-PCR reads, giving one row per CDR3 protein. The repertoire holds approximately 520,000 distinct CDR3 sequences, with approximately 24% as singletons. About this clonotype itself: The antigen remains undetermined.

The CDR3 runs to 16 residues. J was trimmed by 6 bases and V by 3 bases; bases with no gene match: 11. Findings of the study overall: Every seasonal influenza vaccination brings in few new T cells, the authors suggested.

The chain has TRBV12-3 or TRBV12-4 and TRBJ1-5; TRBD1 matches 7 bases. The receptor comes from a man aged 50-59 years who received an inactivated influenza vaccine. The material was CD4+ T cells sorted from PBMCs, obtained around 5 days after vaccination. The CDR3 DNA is TGTGCCAGCAGTTTTGACAGGGCCCACAGTTTTCAGCCCCAGCATTTT. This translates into CASSFDRAHSFQPQHF.